The next 25 T cell receptor beta chains were all read from a single sample in a study of PD-1 blockade in classical Hodgkin lymphoma. Each of the patients experienced relapse following autologous stem cell transplantation, and their brentuximab vedotin exposure differed. Assay used: immunoSEQ multiplex PCR; TCRdb lists only in-frame clones, some missing. Altogether 42,000 or so clones are present, 86% being singletons, with the ten largest covering 5.5%. The sample in question was peripheral blood mononuclear cells (PBMCs), obtained before the second cycle of nivolumab. Every receptor here comes from a human donor with classical Hodgkin lymphoma.

The genes are TRBV19 and TRBJ2-3, with 10 positions matching TRBD1. CDR1 is LNHDA, CDR2 SQIVND, per germline (reference sequence). V gave up 8 bases and J gave up 3 bases; unmatched junction bases: 5. The CDR3 is made up of 14 amino acids. The CDR3 loop reads CASRDRGGTDTQYF. CDR3 sequence (DNA): TGTGCCAGTCGGGACAGGGGCGGAACAGATACGCAGTATTTT.

V usage is TRBV7-2 and J usage is TRBJ1-3, with 7 bases lining up with TRBD1. The germline V gene encodes CDR1 SGHTA and CDR2 FQGNSA. The CDR3 is 14 amino acids. The trim removed 5 bases at V and 4 bases at J, leaving 5 bases unmatched. Written as DNA, the CDR3 is TGTGCCAGCAGCAACAGGGGTCGAGGAAACACCATATATTTT. It is translated as CASSNRGRGNTIYF.

This chain joins TRBV28 and TRBJ1-3; perhaps TRBD1 as D (6 bases). Deletions cut 7 bases from V and 1 base from J, with 17 bases between. The CDR3 has 16 amino acids. CDR1 is MDHEN, CDR2 SYDVKM, per germline. CDR3 loop: CASTPTGTSSGNTIYF. The CDR3 DNA reads TGTGCCAGCACCCCCACCGGGACATCTTCTGGAAACACCATATATTTT.

The chain carries TRBV15 and TRBJ2-7; D uncertain. The CDR3 runs 14 residues. Per germline, CDR1 LNHNV and CDR2 YYDKDF (reference sequence). The V end lost 3 bases, the J end lost 0 bases, and 9 bases lay between the germline ends. Written as DNA, the CDR3 is TGTGCCACCAGCAGGGATCCCCCCTCCTACGAGCAGTACTTC. It specifies CATSRDPPSYEQYF.

This clone was counted a single time. The chain is built from TRBV4-1 and TRBJ1-4; tentatively, D is TRBD1 (5 bases). Trimming stripped 1 base from V and 1 base from J, with 7 bases between. CDR3 length: 15 residues. Germline CDR1 reads MGHRA; CDR2 reads YSYEKL. The CDR3: CASSQGRGTNEKLFF. CDR3 in DNA: TGCGCCAGCAGCCAAGGGAGGGGAACTAATGAAAAACTGTTTTTT.

This clone was recorded only once. The chain couples TRBV6-1 to TRBJ1-6; D gene unclear. V was cut by 0 bases and J by 10 bases, with 13 bases left in between. This CDR3 has 15 residues. The germline V gene encodes CDR1 MNHNS and CDR2 SASEGT. The CDR3 is CASSEALRGRSPLHF. In nucleotides, the CDR3 is TGTGCCAGCAGTGAAGCGCTTCGGGGTCGGTCACCCCTCCACTTT.

The gene calls are TRBV27 and TRBJ2-1, with 7 bases matching TRBD2. With V trimmed by 2 bases and J by 4 bases, 5 bases remained unmatched. This CDR3 has 15 amino acids. Germline CDR1 and CDR2: MNHEY and SMNVEV (reference sequence). CDR3 DNA: TGTGCCAGCAGTTTAGCGGGAGATGGGTACAATGAGCAGTTCTTC. Encoded protein: CASSLAGDGYNEQFF.

The chain recombines TRBV2 with TRBJ1-2; D not resolved. Between the trimmed V and J ends, which lost 4 bases and 3 bases, there was a span of 6 bases. Germline CDR1 reads SNHLY; CDR2 reads FYNNEI. There are 12 residues in the CDR3. In DNA, the CDR3 is TGTGCCAGCAGTGGGCGAGACTATGGCTACACCTTC. Its translation: CASSGRDYGYTF.

This clone was seen a few times. The CDR3 is CASSRPGSESQYF. CDR3 sequence (DNA): TGTGCCAGCTCACGACCGGGCAGTGAGTCCCAGTACTTC. The chain is built from TRBV18 and TRBJ2-5; D is undetermined. The CDR3 runs to 13 residues. V lost 4 bases and J lost 9, with 15 bases in between. Germline V gene lookup returns CDR1 KGHSH and CDR2 LQKENI.

The chain uses TRBV9 and TRBJ2-7; 9 nucleotides match TRBD2. J lost 3 bases, V lost 2 bases, and 9 bases had no gene match. The CDR3 has 16 residues. The germline CDR1 and CDR2 sequences are SGDLS and YYNGEE. CDR3 in amino acids: CASSVGGGAGFYEQYF. CDR3 in DNA: TGTGCCAGCAGCGTTGGCGGGGGGGCAGGGTTCTACGAGCAGTACTTC.

This clone appeared a single time. The J gene is TRBJ2-5, the V gene TRBV7-3; 13 bases agree with TRBD2. The CDR3 runs 16 residues. V was pared by 2 bases and J by 5 bases, with 5 bases of the junction left unmatched. Per germline, CDR1 SGHTA and CDR2 FQGTGA. The CDR3 nucleotides read TGTGCCAGCAGCTTAGGGGGACTAGCGGGGCGGGAGACCCAGTACTTC. Encoded protein: CASSLGGLAGRETQYF.

This clone has just one count. The chain uses TRBV28 and TRBJ2-7, with TRBD1 identical over 8 bases. There are 14 residues in the CDR3. Germline values: CDR1 MDHEN, CDR2 SYDVKM. The ends lost 6 bases at V and 2 bases at J; junction bases unmatched: 6. The CDR3 here is CASRPGTGAYEQYF. As DNA, the CDR3 is TGTGCCAGCAGACCCGGGACAGGCGCCTACGAGCAGTACTTC.

The rearrangement uses TRBV27 and TRBJ2-2, with D perhaps TRBD2 (6 bases). Germline assignment: CDR1 MNHEY and CDR2 SMNVEV (reference sequence). Trimming removed 6 bases from V and 5 bases from J, with 16 bases in between. The CDR3 has 15 amino acids. The CDR3 DNA reads TGTGCCAGCAGACTTCGGGCGGGATGGACCGGGGAGCTGTTTTTT. Its translation is CASRLRAGWTGELFF.

This clone was counted once. The rearrangement links TRBV9 to TRBJ1-3; possibly TRBD1 for D (5 bases). Germline V gives CDR1 SGDLS, CDR2 YYNGEE. There are 14 residues in the CDR3. Trimming stripped 1 base from V and 2 bases from J, with 7 bases between. The CDR3 sequence: CASSVQGPGNTIYF. CDR3 DNA sequence: TGTGCCAGCAGCGTACAGGGCCCTGGAAACACCATATATTTT.

V and J are TRBV10-2 and TRBJ2-4, with TRBD2 as a possible D gene (6 bases). Trimming took off 6 bases at V and 9 bases at J, with 21 bases between the two ends. The CDR3 runs to 15 residues. Germline CDR1 and CDR2: WSHSY and SAAADI. DNA for the CDR3: TGCGCCAGCAGGGAAGGAGGGGTCGGGTCGAGCATTCAGTACTTC. It encodes CASREGGVGSSIQYF.

The gene calls are TRBV5-1 and TRBJ1-2, with TRBD1 matching 8 bases. Germline loops: CDR1 SGHRS, CDR2 YFSETQ. CDR3 length equals 12 residues. With V trimmed by 7 bases and J by 6 bases, 5 bases remained unmatched. The CDR3 sequence is CASRTGPNGYTF. DNA of the CDR3: TGCGCCAGCCGGACAGGGCCTAATGGCTACACCTTC.

The chain is built from TRBV7-6 and TRBJ2-1; 8 positions match TRBD1. This CDR3 has 12 residues. V lost 4 bases, J lost 8 bases, and 1 base stayed unmatched. CDR1 and CDR2 from the germline V gene are SGHVS and FNYEAQ. The CDR3 loop reads CASSSTGDEQFF. CDR3 DNA sequence: TGTGCCAGCAGCTCGACAGGGGATGAGCAGTTCTTC.

V usage is TRBV10-2 and J usage is TRBJ1-5, with TRBD1 matching 8 bases. The CDR3 sequence is 15 residues long. Trimming cost V 6 bases and J 4 bases; bases outside gene matches: 8. Per the germline V gene, CDR1 is WSHSY and CDR2 is SAAADI. In nucleotides, the CDR3 is TGCGCCAGCAGACTGGACAGGGCGGAGAATCAGCCCCAGCATTTT. This translates into CASRLDRAENQPQHF.

The chain uses TRBV19 and TRBJ1-5, with 8 bases matching TRBD1. The junction had 3 bases not matched to a gene; V was cut back by 1 base and J by 1 base. CDR1 LNHDA and CDR2 SQIVND come from the germline V gene (reference sequence). The CDR3 runs to 16 residues. The CDR3 spells CASSIVDRVSNQPQHF. The CDR3 DNA is TGTGCCAGTAGTATAGTGGACAGGGTGAGCAATCAGCCCCAGCATTTT. Filled out from reference TRBV19 and TRBJ1-5, the complete variable domain reads DGGITQSPKYLFRKEGQNVTLSCEQNLNHDAMYWYRQDPGQGLRLIYYSQIVNDFQKGDIAEGYSVSREKKESFPLTVTSAQKNPTAFYLCASSIVDRVSNQPQHFGDGTRLSIL.

This clone was detected only a few times. The V gene is TRBV6-6, the J gene TRBJ2-7; maybe TRBD2 (5 bases). The ends were cut back, 6 bases at V and 8 bases at J, with 17 bases in the middle. CDR3 length: 13 amino acids. The germline V gene has CDR1 MNHNY and CDR2 SVGAGI (reference sequence). The CDR3 loop is CASSEPSTRKQYF. CDR3 nucleotides: TGTGCCAGCAGCGAACCCTCCACTAGAAAGCAGTACTTC.

CDR3 sequence reads: CASSYRTSRGDTQYF. The CDR3 bases are TGTGCCAGCAGCTACCGGACTAGCCGGGGAGATACGCAGTATTTT. The V call is TRBV7-2, the J call TRBJ2-3, with TRBD2 matching 8 bases. The CDR3 covers 15 residues. V shed 4 bases and J 5 bases; nucleotides not matched to a gene: 8. CDR1 SGHTA and CDR2 FQGNSA come from the germline V gene.

The V gene is TRBV2, the J gene TRBJ2-1; 7 nucleotides match TRBD2. J gave up 6 bases and V 1 base, and 6 bases lay outside the gene matches. The germline gives CDR1 SNHLY, CDR2 FYNNEI. There are 15 residues in the CDR3. CDR3 DNA: TGTGCCAGCAGTGAAGGGGGGAGGGTCTCCAATGAGCAGTTCTTC. It encodes CASSEGGRVSNEQFF.

The chain has TRBV9 and TRBJ2-3; D ambiguous. The CDR3 extends over 12 amino acids. V lost 2 bases, J lost 7 bases, and 8 bases lay in between. Germline CDR1 reads SGDLS; CDR2 reads YYNGEE. The CDR3 DNA follows: TGTGCCAGCAGCGTTGTGGGAAATACGCAGTATTTT. This translates into CASSVVGNTQYF.

The chain recombines TRBV5-1 with TRBJ1-2, with D possibly matching TRBD1 (6 bases). CDR1 is SGHRS, CDR2 YFSETQ, per germline. V lost 3 bases to trimming and J lost 2 bases, with 14 bases between them. This CDR3 is 15 amino acids long. This CDR3 is CASSYTGQLNYGYTF. In DNA, the CDR3 is TGCGCCAGCAGCTATACAGGGCAACTAAACTATGGCTACACCTTC.

This chain joins TRBV18 and TRBJ2-2; 9 bases fit TRBD1. Germline lookup yields CDR1 KGHSH and CDR2 LQKENI. J gave up 2 bases and V 1 base, and 5 bases lay outside the gene matches. This CDR3 contains 17 residues. The CDR3 sequence is CASSPRTGQGNTGELFF. The CDR3, as DNA: TGTGCCAGCTCACCACGGACGGGACAGGGAAACACCGGGGAGCTGTTTTTT.